Included here is one T cell receptor beta chain sequence, with context. The multiple sclerosis control cohort comprised treatment-naive individuals presenting with stable or active relapsing-remitting disease. TEMRA cells were FACS-enriched, while CD8+ and CD4+ T cells were negatively isolated. These data originate in a study of CD8 T cells in Susac syndrome. Random hexamers were used to reverse transcribe roughly 0.5 to 1 ug of RNA. Amplification of TCR beta CDR3 by immunoSEQ multiplex PCR spanned 54 Vbeta and 13 Jbeta. MiXCR was run by TCRdb on the immunoSEQ multiplex PCR reads, yielding one entry per CDR3 protein. The sample records 400,000 or so distinct CDR3 sequences, approximately 85% being singletons. V dropped 3 bases and J dropped 10 bases, with 19 bases sitting between them. The CDR3 is made up of 14 amino acids. Per germline, CDR1 SEHNR and CDR2 FQNEAQ (reference sequence).

The chain uses TRBV7-9 and TRBJ2-7; D might be TRBD1 (6 bases). This TCR was sampled from a human donor with multiple sclerosis. Sequencing was done on a sample of CD8+ T cells from PBMCs. CDR3: CASSFPDGTPEQYF. CDR3 sequence (DNA): TGTGCCAGCAGCTTTCCCGACGGGACACCGGAACAGTACTTC.